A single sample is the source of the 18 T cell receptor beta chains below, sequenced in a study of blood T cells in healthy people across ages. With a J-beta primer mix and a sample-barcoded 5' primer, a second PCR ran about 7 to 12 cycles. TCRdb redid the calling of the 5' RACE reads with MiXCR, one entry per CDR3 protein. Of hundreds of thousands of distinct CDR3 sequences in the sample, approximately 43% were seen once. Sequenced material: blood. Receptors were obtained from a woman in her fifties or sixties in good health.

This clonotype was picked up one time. CDR3 region: CSARRWRGGSYEQYF. The CDR3 bases are TGCAGTGCTAGGAGGTGGAGAGGGGGCTCCTACGAGCAGTACTTC. The V call is TRBV20-1, the J call TRBJ2-7; possible D gene TRBD1, 6 bases. Trimming left V 3 bases short and J 0 bases short, with 15 bases between. The CDR3 consists of 15 residues. Germline V gives CDR1 DFQATT, CDR2 SNEGSKA (reference sequence).

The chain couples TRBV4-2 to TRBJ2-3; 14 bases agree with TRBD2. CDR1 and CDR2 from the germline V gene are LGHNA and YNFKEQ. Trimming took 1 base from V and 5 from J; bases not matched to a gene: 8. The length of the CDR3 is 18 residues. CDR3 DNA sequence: TGTGCCAGCAGCCAAGTGGCGACTAGCGGGGGGGTTAAAGATACGCAGTATTTT. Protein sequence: CASSQVATSGGVKDTQYF.

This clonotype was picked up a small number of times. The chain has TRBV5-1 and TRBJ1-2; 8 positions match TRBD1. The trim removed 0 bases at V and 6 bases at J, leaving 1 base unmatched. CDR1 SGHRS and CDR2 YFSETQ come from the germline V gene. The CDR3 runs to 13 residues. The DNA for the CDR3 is TGCGCCAGCAGCTTGGGACAGGGGAATGGCTACACCTTC. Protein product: CASSLGQGNGYTF.

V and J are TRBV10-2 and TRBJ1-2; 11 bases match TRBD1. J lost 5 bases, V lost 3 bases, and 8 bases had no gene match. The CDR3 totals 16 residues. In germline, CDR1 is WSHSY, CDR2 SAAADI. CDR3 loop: CASSDQWTGGLYGYTF. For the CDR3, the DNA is TGCGCCAGCAGTGATCAGTGGACAGGGGGCCTTTATGGCTACACCTTC.

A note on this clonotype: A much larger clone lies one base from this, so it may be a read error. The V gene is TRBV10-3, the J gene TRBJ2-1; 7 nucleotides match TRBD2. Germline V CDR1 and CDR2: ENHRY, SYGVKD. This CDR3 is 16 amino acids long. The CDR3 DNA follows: TGTGCCACCAGTGATGGTGGGAGGGCCTTAAAAAATGAGCAGTTCTTC. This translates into CATSDGGRALKNEQFF.

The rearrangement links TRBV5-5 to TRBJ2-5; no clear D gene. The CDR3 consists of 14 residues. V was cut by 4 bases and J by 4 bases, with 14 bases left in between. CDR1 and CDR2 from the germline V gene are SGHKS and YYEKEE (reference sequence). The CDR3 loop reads CASSITAVGETQYF. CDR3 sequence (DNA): TGTGCCAGCAGCATCACTGCGGTCGGAGAGACCCAGTACTTC.

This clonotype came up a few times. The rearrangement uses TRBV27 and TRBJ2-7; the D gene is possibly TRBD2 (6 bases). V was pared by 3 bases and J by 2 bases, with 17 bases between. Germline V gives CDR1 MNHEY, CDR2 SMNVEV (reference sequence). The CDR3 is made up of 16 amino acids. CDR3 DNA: TGTGCCAGCAGTTTTAAGGCGCCACTAGCTACCTACGAGCAGTACTTC. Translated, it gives CASSFKAPLATYEQYF.

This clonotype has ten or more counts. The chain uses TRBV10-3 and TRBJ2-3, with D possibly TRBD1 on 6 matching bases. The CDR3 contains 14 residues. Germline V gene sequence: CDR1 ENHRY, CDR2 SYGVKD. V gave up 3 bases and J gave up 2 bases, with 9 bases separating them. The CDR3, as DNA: TGTGCCATCAGTGACGGGACACCCACAGATACGCAGTATTTT. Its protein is CAISDGTPTDTQYF.

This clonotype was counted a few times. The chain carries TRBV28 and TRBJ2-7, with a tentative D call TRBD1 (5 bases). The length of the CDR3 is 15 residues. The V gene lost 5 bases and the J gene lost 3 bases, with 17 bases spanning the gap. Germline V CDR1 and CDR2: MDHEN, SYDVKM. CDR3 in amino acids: CASSPSTFDSYEQYF. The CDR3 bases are TGTGCCAGCAGTCCATCCACATTCGACAGCTACGAGCAGTACTTC.

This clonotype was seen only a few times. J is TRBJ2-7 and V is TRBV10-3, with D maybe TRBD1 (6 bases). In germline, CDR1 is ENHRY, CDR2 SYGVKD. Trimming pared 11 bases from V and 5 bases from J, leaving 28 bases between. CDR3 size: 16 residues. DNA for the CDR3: TGTGCCCAAGGCCAGGCCCCAAAGGGGGATCCCAACGAGCAGTACTTC. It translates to CAQGQAPKGDPNEQYF.

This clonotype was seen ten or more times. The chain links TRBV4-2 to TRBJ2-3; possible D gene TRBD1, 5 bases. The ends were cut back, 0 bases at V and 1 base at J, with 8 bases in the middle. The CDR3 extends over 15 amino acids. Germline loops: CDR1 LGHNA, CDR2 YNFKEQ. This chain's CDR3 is CASSQEQDRTDTQYF. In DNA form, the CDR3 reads TGTGCCAGCAGCCAAGAACAGGACCGCACAGATACGCAGTATTTT.

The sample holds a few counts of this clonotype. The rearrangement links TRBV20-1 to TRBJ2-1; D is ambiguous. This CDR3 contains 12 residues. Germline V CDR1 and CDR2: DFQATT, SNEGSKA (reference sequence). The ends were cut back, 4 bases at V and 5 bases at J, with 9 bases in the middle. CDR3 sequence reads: CSANPLDNEQFF. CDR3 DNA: TGCAGTGCTAACCCGCTTGACAATGAGCAGTTCTTC.

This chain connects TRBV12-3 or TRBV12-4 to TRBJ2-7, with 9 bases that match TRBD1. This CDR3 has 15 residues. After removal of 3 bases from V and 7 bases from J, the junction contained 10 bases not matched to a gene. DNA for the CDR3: TGTGCCAGCAGTTTGGGGACAGGGCGGTACAATGAGCAGTACTTC. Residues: CASSLGTGRYNEQYF.

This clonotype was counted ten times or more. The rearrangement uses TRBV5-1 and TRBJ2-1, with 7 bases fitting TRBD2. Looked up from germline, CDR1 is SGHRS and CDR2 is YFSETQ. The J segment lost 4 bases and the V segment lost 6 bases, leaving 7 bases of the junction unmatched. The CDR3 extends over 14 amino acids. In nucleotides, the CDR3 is TGCGCCAGCATAGGCGGGAGTGAATACAATGAGCAGTTCTTC. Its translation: CASIGGSEYNEQFF.

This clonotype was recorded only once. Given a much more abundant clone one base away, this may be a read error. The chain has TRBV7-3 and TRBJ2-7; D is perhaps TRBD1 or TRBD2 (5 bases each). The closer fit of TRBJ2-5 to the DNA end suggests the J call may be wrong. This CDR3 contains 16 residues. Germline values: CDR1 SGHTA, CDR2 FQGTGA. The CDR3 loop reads CASSLSDGTPLETQYF. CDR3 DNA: TGTGCCAGCAGCTTATCAGACGGGACCCCCCTAGAGACCCAGTACTTC.

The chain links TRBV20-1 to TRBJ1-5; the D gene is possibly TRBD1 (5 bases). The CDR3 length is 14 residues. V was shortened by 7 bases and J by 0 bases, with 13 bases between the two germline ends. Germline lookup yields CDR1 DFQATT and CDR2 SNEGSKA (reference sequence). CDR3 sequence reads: CSGRGADSNQPQHF. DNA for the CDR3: TGCAGTGGCAGAGGGGCAGATAGCAATCAGCCCCAGCATTTT.

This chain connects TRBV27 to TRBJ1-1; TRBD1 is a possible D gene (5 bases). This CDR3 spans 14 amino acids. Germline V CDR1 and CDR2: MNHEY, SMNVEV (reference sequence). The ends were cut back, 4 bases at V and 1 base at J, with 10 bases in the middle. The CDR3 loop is CASSSRARNTEAFF. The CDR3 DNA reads TGTGCCAGCAGTTCCAGGGCGAGGAACACTGAAGCTTTCTTT.

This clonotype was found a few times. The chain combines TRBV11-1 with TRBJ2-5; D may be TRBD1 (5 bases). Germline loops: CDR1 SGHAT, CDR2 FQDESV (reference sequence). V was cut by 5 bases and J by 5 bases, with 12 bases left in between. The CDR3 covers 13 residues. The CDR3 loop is CASSPRDGETQYF. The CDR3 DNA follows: TGTGCCAGCAGCCCCAGGGATGGGGAGACCCAGTACTTC.